This T cell receptor beta chain was captured in a study of T cell repertoires in cytomegalovirus infection. Study-level information: Indicated by public TCR beta signatures were CMV infection and matching HLA type.

TCRdb re-derived calls from the reads in MiXCR, one entry per CDR3 protein. The table records more than 150,000 distinct CDR3 sequences, 25% to 30% of them present only once. There are 14 residues in the CDR3. CDR1 LNHDA and CDR2 SQIVND come from the germline V gene (reference sequence). The ends were cut back, 8 bases at V and 4 bases at J, with 17 bases in the middle. This clonotype was seen more than once but under ten times. Its antigen remains unidentified. Study outcomes and limitations: Ex vivo, HLA-C-restricted CMV-specific TCR beta clonotypes prevailed over the rest of the response. Carriers of CMV and the relevant HLA type were discriminated by public TCR beta frequency.

This clonotype originated in a human donor in good health (CMV status not recorded). Some clones in this sample may be carry-over from other donors' samples. The V gene is TRBV19, the J gene TRBJ1-1; D unclear. The sample taken for sequencing was PBMCs. In DNA, the CDR3 is TGTGCCAGTCTCCATGGGGAGGGCGTCACTGAAGCTTTCTTT. It codes for CASLHGEGVTEAFF.